This T cell receptor beta chain was sequenced in a study of CD8+ T cells in alopecia areata. Trimming left V 4 bases short and J 0 bases short, with 25 bases between. The CDR3 contains 20 residues. The germline gives CDR1 SGHKS, CDR2 YYEKEE (reference sequence). With respect to this clone: Its antigen is still unknown.

Broader study findings: A great number of expanded lesional clones endured in scalp and blood during tofacitinib.

Stated treatment: oral pan-JAK inhibitor, 5-10 mg twice daily. It was from alopecia areata patients that lesional scalp punch biopsies and peripheral blood were collected. Reverse transcription of extracted RNA yielded cDNA, which provided the sequencing template. The repertoire was sequenced with immunoSEQ multiplex PCR; TCRdb's copy has only in-frame clones and lacks some. The data show some 4,000 clones, with roughly 72% seen just once and around 5.9% held by the top ten. The source material was skin, sampled at week 24, from a patient treated with tofacitinib. The chain carries TRBV5-5 and TRBJ2-2; weak D call: TRBD1 (6 bases). This receptor was identified in a human donor with alopecia areata. The CDR3 DNA reads as TGTGCCAGCAGCCCCCAATTGGCATACAGGGCAAGAGCGAACACCGGGGAGCTGTTTTTT. This translates into CASSPQLAYRARANTGELFF.